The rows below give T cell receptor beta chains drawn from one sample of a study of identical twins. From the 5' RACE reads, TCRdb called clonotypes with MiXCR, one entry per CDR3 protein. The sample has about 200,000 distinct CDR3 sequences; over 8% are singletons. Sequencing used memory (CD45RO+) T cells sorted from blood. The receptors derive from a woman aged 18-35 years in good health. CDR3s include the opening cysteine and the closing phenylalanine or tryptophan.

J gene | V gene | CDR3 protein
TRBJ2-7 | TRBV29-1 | CSARTSGVYEQYF
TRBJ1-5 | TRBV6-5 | CASKSTSNQPQHF
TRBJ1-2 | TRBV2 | CASSGTSFSGYTF
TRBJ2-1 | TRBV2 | CASREGPYNEQFF
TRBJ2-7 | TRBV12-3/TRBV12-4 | CASTLRGDSYEQYF
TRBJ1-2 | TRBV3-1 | CASSQDQYGYTF
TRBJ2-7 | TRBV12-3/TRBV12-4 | CASASDNYEQYF
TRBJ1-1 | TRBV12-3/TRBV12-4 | CASSLGWTDTEAFF
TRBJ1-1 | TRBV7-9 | CASSPSPPLGTEAFF
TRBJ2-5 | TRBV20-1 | CSVPQRGQETQYF
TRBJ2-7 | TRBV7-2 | CASSLAGTEYEQYF
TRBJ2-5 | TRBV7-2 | CASSHRGGETQYF
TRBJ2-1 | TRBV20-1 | CSARDRTGSSYNEQFF
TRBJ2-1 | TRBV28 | CASKRNHNEQFF
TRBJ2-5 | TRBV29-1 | CSVAGVSETQYF
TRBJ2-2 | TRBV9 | CASSDRLSTGELFF
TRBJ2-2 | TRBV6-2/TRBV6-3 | CASSHYYRRAGELFF
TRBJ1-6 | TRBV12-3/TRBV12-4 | CASRRTSGNSPLHF
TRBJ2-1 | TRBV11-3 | CASSLVPLGEQFF
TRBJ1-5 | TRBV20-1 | CSARLPTGQGRGVNQPQHF
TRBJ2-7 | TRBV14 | CASTPAGAGGRSYEQYF
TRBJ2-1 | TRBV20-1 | CSARKTTGYNEQFF
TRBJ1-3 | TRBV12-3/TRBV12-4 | CASSRESGNTIYF
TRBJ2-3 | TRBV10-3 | CAIGGSTDTQYF
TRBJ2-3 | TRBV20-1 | CSARGIETGATDTQYF
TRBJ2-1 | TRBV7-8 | CASSLAGTFYNEQFF
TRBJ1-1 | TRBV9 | CASSVGDRNTEAFF
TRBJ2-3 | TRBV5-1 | CASTRTETDTQYF
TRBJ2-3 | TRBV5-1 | CASSLSGAADTQYF
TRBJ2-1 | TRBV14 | CASSPGTSGPNEQFF
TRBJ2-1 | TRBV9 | CASSSTSGSYNEQFF
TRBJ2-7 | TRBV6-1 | CASTFSGAGFEQYF
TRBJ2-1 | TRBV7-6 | CASSSFDGRQNNEQFF
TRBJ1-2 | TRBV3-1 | CASSQDITGGGYGYTF
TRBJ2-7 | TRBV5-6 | CASSPRTGEWEQYF
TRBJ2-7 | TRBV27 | CASSLSPYSEQYF
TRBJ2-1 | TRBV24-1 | CATSAGTSAHNEQFF
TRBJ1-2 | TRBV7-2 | CASSRGGIGYGYTF
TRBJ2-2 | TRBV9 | CASSVGRLATGELFF
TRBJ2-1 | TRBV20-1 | CSAREGGRVLGEQFF
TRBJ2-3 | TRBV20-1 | CSASTSGRAGRRTDTQYF
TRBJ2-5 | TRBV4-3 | CASSQDRLQETQYF
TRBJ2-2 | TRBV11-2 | CASSLDGARRNTGELFF
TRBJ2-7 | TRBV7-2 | CASSLALLAAGHEQYF
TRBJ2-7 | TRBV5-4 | CASSLGEGESYEQYF
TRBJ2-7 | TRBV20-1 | CSAGVVGGPHEQYF
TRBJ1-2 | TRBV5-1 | CASSLGPRTGYDGYTF
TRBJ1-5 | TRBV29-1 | CSVEQGQGQPQHF
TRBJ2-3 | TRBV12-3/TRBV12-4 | CASCYRGGSTDTQYF
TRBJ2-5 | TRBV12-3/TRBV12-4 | CARFSGGGETQYF
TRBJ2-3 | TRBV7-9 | CASSLGNVARGTDTQYF
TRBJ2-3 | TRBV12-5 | CASGLPDSSDTQYF
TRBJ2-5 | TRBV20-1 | CSARKALLGETQYF
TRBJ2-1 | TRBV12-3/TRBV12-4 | CASSIRGGSYNEQFF
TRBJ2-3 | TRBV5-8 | CQSSLRLAGRTDTQYF
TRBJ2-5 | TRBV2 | CASSESVTGGKETQYF
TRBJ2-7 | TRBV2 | CASILISDTPYF